This T cell receptor beta chain derives from a study of Graves' ophthalmopathy and Graves' hyperthyroidism. The CDR3 runs 12 residues. Per the germline V gene, CDR1 is SGHTA and CDR2 is FQGNSA. V was pared by 6 bases and J by 8 bases, with 13 bases between. Beta-chain TCR CDR3 regions were amplified from RNA transcripts. First-round RT-PCR with HTBI primers preceded a second-round multiplex PCR. From the multiplex PCR reads, TCRdb called clonotypes with MiXCR, one entry per CDR3 protein. In the table there are some 1.1 million distinct CDR3 sequences, 35% to 40% of which are singletons. Sequenced input: peripheral blood or thyroid tissue (not recorded which). The sequence derives from an adult man with Graves' hyperthyroidism. V usage is TRBV7-2 and J usage is TRBJ1-2, with D unclear. CDR3 bases: TGTGCCAGCAGAATTTACAGCTCAGGCTACACCTTC. The encoded protein is CASRIYSSGYTF.